These T cell receptor beta chains were read from a single sample in a study of shared T cell receptors in the human thymus. The protocol was immunoSEQ multiplex PCR, while the TCRdb copy is restricted to in-frame clones and leaves out a portion. The sample contains approximately 660,000 clones, roughly 90% of which appear only once. The same data also contributed to another study, on human thymus T cells.

Sequencing used thymocytes. The receptors derive from a boy younger than two with a congenital heart defect. The CDR3 runs from the conserved cysteine through the conserved F or W. A D gene is named only where the DNA matches it firmly. Clone size is stated in some rows and not others, as once, few, many or a class when expanded.

cdr3_aa	cdr3_nt	cdr3_length	d_call	v_call	j_call	clone_size
CASSPGLGDNEQFF	TGCGCCAGCAGTCCGGGACTAGGGGACAATGAGCAGTTCTTC	14	TRBD2	TRBV5-1	TRBJ2-1	once
CASSRETGAGNTIYF	TGTGCCAGCAGCCGCGAAACAGGGGCTGGAAACACCATATATTTT	15	TRBD1	TRBV4-2	TRBJ1-3	NA
CASRAGGNEQYF	TGTGCCAGCCGGGCAGGGGGCAACGAGCAGTACTTC	12	TRBD1	TRBV5-4	TRBJ2-7	once
CASSQEGGSTEAFF	TGTGCCAGCAGCCAAGAGGGCGGGTCCACTGAAGCTTTCTTT	14	NA	TRBV4-2	TRBJ1-1	once
CAISAKDSRNEQFF	TGTGCCATCAGCGCAAAGGACAGCCGCAATGAGCAGTTCTTC	14	NA	TRBV10-3	TRBJ2-1	NA
CASSSSNRVRTQGEQFF	TGTGCCAGCAGTTCAAGCAACAGGGTCCGGACTCAGGGGGAGCAGTTCTTC	17	NA	TRBV28	TRBJ2-1	once
CASTHPTGAPF	TGTGCCAGCACCCACCCGACTGGGGCTCCCTTC	11	NA	TRBV27	TRBJ1-2	once
CASSPRLLSTEAFF	TGTGCCAGCAGTCCCCGTTTATTGTCCACTGAAGCTTTCTTT	14	NA	TRBV6-5	TRBJ1-1	NA
CASSLDATSGRGSNEQFF	TGTGCCAGCAGCTTAGATGCGACTAGCGGGAGGGGATCGAATGAGCAGTTCTTC	18	TRBD2	TRBV11-3	TRBJ2-1	NA
CASSSWGDRHNQPQHF	TGTGCCAGCAGCTCTTGGGGGGACAGACACAATCAGCCCCAGCATTTT	16	TRBD1	TRBV5-8	TRBJ1-5	NA
CASSLEATSGDTDTQYF	TGTGCCAGCAGCTTAGAAGCGACTAGCGGGGACACAGATACGCAGTATTTT	17	TRBD2	TRBV7-6	TRBJ2-3	NA
CATSSPREAGTDTQYF	TGTGCCACCAGCAGTCCCCGGGAGGCCGGCACAGATACGCAGTATTTT	16	TRBD2	TRBV15	TRBJ2-3	NA
CAWSHELAETGTDTQYF	TGTGCCTGGAGTCATGAATTAGCGGAGACAGGCACAGATACGCAGTATTTT	17	NA	TRBV30	TRBJ2-3	NA
CASSAPWGLHQETQYF	TGTGCCAGCAGTGCCCCCTGGGGGCTACATCAAGAGACCCAGTACTTC	16	NA	TRBV6-1	TRBJ2-5	NA
CASSSRTTPETQYF	TGTGCCAGTAGTAGTCGGACAACTCCGGAGACCCAGTACTTC	14	NA	TRBV19	TRBJ2-5	NA
CATSRDGARAHGGEQFF	TGTGCCACCAGCAGAGACGGAGCCAGGGCCCACGGTGGTGAGCAGTTCTTC	17	NA	TRBV15	TRBJ2-1	NA
CASSPGGVNYGYTF	TGTGCCAGCAGCCCCGGGGGGGTTAACTATGGCTACACCTTC	14	NA	TRBV14	TRBJ1-2	NA
CASSGSGTSAYEQYF	TGTGCCAGCAGTGGCTCCGGGACTAGCGCATACGAGCAGTACTTC	15	TRBD2	TRBV2	TRBJ2-7	once
CASSVTGPQQPQHF	TGTGCCAGCAGCGTGACAGGGCCGCAGCAGCCCCAGCATTTT	14	TRBD1	TRBV6-1	TRBJ1-5	once
CASSQYRGPTDTQYF	TGTGCCAGCAGCCAATACCGCGGGCCAACAGATACGCAGTATTTT	15	NA	TRBV16	TRBJ2-3	NA
CASSLDWRAGVPEQYF	TGTGCCAGCAGCTTAGACTGGCGAGCGGGAGTACCCGAGCAGTACTTC	16	TRBD2	TRBV11-2	TRBJ2-7	NA
CASSPWTGEEAFF	TGTGCCAGCAGCCCGTGGACAGGGGAGGAAGCTTTCTTT	13	TRBD1	TRBV5-4	TRBJ1-1	NA
CAIRGQGNQPQHF	TGTGCCATCAGGGGACAGGGGAACCAGCCCCAGCATTTT	13	TRBD1	TRBV10-3	TRBJ1-5	NA
CAWSVGREVKLFF	TGTGCCTGGAGTGTGGGCAGGGAGGTAAAACTGTTTTTT	13	NA	TRBV30	TRBJ1-4	NA
CASSSWGGDGVRHEQYF	TGTGCCAGCAGCTCGTGGGGGGGGGACGGTGTTCGCCACGAGCAGTACTTC	17	TRBD2	TRBV5-6	TRBJ2-7	NA
CASSESRTHYGYTF	TGTGCCAGCAGTGAAAGCCGGACACACTATGGCTACACCTTC	14	NA	TRBV6-5	TRBJ1-2	few
CASSPSLAFYEQYF	TGTGCCAGCTCACCAAGCCTAGCTTTCTACGAGCAGTACTTC	14	NA	TRBV18	TRBJ2-7	NA
CASSFEGSRRTQYF	TGTGCCAGCAGTTTTGAGGGCAGCCGGAGGACCCAGTACTTC	14	NA	TRBV28	TRBJ2-5	NA
CASSPTLYPGDTQYF	TGTGCCAGCAGCCCGACCCTCTACCCGGGAGATACGCAGTATTTT	15	NA	TRBV2	TRBJ2-3	NA
CASSLRRGRETDTQYF	TGTGCCAGCAGCTTAAGAAGGGGGCGCGAGACAGATACGCAGTATTTT	16	TRBD1	TRBV7-2	TRBJ2-3	NA
CASSLGRGGRQPQHF	TGTGCCAGCAGCCTTGGCAGGGGAGGGCGTCAGCCCCAGCATTTT	15	NA	TRBV4-2	TRBJ1-5	NA
CASSLASGRYSTDTQYF	TGTGCCAGCAGCTTGGCCAGCGGCAGGTATAGCACAGATACGCAGTATTTT	17	NA	TRBV7-9	TRBJ2-3	NA